This T cell receptor (beta chain) was obtained from a study of T cell responses to AZD1222 COVID-19 vaccine. Germline V gives CDR1 MNHEY, CDR2 SVGAGI. The CDR3 totals 13 residues. Unmatched junction bases numbered 10, after V lost 7 bases and J lost 10 bases. The method was immunoSEQ multiplex PCR; TCRdb's version includes in-frame clones alone and lacks a portion of them. The sample lists about 150,000 clones; 90% were seen once. Whether given at about 4 or about 12 weeks, second doses were pooled. The sequence derives from an adult who received the AZD1222 COVID-19 vaccine. Sequences were derived from peripheral blood, sampled 28 days after the second AZD1222 dose. The chain combines TRBV6-5 with TRBJ2-1; 7 bases match TRBD2. CDR3 sequence reads: CASKWTSKGEQFF. CDR3 sequence (DNA): TGTGCCAGCAAATGGACTAGTAAGGGCGAGCAGTTCTTC.